These 7 T cell receptor beta chains were all obtained from the same sample, sequenced in a study of neurological immune-mediated disorders. TCRdb recomputed calls from the 5' RACE reads with MiXCR, one row per CDR3 protein. The sample lists 14,000 or so distinct CDR3 sequences, 8% to 13% occurring once. Sequenced: PBMCs. The origin of the receptors is a middle-aged woman in good health.

This clonotype has a count of ten or more. The CDR3 loop reads CASSSHPDQPQHF. The CDR3 DNA follows: TGTGCCAGCAGCTCCCATCCGGATCAGCCCCAGCATTTT. The J gene is TRBJ1-5, the V gene TRBV7-2; D gene uncertain. V lost 4 bases and J lost 5, with 9 bases in between. Germline-derived CDR1 and CDR2 are SGHTA and FQGNSA. The CDR3 spans 13 residues.

This clonotype turned up a few times. This chain links TRBV5-8 with TRBJ2-3; 8 positions agree with TRBD1. This CDR3 has 14 amino acids. V dropped 0 bases and J dropped 6; count of bases not matched to a gene: 3. Germline values: CDR1 SGHTS, CDR2 YDEGEE. CDR3 coding DNA: TGTGCCAGCAGCTTGGATGGGACAGGCGATACGCAGTATTTT. Its protein product is CASSLDGTGDTQYF.

The table lists this clonotype with many counts. V usage is TRBV7-6 and J usage is TRBJ2-2; 7 nucleotides agree with TRBD2. The germline gives CDR1 SGHVS, CDR2 FNYEAQ. This CDR3 has 16 amino acids. V lost 5 bases, J lost 1 base, and 7 bases stayed unmatched. CDR3 nucleotide sequence: TGTGCCAGCAGCGCGTCTCCGGGAGGGAACACCGGGGAGCTGTTTTTT. It specifies CASSASPGGNTGELFF.

This clonotype was observed at least ten times. The rearrangement links TRBV5-1 to TRBJ1-2; 7 positions match TRBD1. Germline V gene sequence: CDR1 SGHRS, CDR2 YFSETQ. The CDR3 consists of 13 residues. V shed 0 bases and J 11 bases; nucleotides not matched to a gene: 7. The DNA of the CDR3 is TGCGCCAGCAGCTTGGCCGAGGACAGGCGGTACACCTTC. It codes for CASSLAEDRRYTF.

This clonotype is medium-sized in the sample. V is TRBV10-2 and J is TRBJ2-6; no definite D call. The V gene's germline CDR1 is WSHSY and CDR2 SAAADI. This CDR3 spans 17 amino acids. V was cut by 3 bases and J by 0 bases, with 12 bases left in between. CDR3: CASSDFGRVSGANVLTF. The CDR3 coding sequence is TGCGCCAGCAGTGATTTTGGACGGGTCTCTGGGGCCAACGTCCTGACTTTC.

Relative to its sample, this clonotype is medium-sized (0.01 to 0.1%). V usage is TRBV6-5 and J usage is TRBJ2-7; 9 bases map to TRBD2. The junction had 9 bases not matched to a gene; V was cut back by 4 bases and J by 5 bases. The CDR3 loop spans 15 amino acids. The germline gives CDR1 MNHEY, CDR2 SVGAGI. This chain's CDR3 is CASSSDPAGGNEQYF. The CDR3 nucleotides read TGTGCCAGCAGTTCGGACCCAGCGGGAGGTAACGAGCAGTACTTC.

This clonotype has at least ten counts. The chain joins TRBV29-1 to TRBJ1-2; perhaps TRBD1 as D (6 bases). Germline V lookup: CDR1 SQVTM, CDR2 ANQGSEA. Between the trimmed V and J ends, which lost 4 bases and 2 bases, there was a span of 8 bases. The CDR3 is made up of 12 amino acids. The CDR3 DNA sequence: TGCAGCGTTGCCCAGGGGAACTATGGCTACACCTTC. This gives the protein CSVAQGNYGYTF.